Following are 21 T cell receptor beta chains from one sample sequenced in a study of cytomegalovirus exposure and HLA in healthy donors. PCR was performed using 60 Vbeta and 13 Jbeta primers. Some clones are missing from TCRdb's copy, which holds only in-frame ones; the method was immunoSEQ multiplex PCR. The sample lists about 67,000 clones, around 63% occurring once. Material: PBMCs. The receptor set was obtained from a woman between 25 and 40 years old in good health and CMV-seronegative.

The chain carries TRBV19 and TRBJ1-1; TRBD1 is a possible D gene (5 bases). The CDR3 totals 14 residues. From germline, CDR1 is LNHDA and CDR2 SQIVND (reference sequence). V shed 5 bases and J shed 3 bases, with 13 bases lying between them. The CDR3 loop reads CASSSQGRDTEAFF. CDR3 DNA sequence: TGTGCCAGTAGTTCTCAGGGTAGAGACACTGAAGCTTTCTTT.

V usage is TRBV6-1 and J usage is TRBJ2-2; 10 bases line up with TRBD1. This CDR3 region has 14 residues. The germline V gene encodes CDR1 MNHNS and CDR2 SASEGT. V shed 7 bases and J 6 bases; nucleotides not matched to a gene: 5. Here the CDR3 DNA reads TGTGCCAGCATCCGGGACAGGGGCCCCGGGGAGCTGTTTTTT. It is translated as CASIRDRGPGELFF.

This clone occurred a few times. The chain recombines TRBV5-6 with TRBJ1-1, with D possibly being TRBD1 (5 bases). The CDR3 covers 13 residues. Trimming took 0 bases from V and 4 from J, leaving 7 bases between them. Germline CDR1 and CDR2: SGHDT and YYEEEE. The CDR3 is CASSLGGATEAFF. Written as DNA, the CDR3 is TGTGCCAGCAGCTTGGGGGGCGCCACTGAAGCTTTCTTT. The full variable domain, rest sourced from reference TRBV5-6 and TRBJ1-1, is DAGVTQSPTHLIKTRGQQVTLRCSPKSGHDTVSWYQQALGQGPQFIFQYYEEEERQRGNFPDRFSGHQFPNYSSELNVNALLLGDSALYLCASSLGGATEAFFGQGTRLTVV.

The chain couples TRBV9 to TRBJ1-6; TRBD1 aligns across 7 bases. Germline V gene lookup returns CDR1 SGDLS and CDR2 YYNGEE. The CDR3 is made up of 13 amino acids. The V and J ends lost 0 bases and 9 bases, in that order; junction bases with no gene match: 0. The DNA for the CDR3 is TGTGCCAGCAGCGTAGACAGGGGTTCACCCCTCCACTTT. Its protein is CASSVDRGSPLHF.

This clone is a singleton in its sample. As DNA, the CDR3 is TGCGCCAGCAGCTTGGATCCCGGAGATCAGCCCCAGCATTTT. It yields the protein CASSLDPGDQPQHF. This chain joins TRBV5-1 and TRBJ1-5; D not certain. V was pared by 0 bases and J by 5 bases, with 9 bases between. This CDR3 is 14 amino acids long. Germline V lookup: CDR1 SGHRS, CDR2 YFSETQ.

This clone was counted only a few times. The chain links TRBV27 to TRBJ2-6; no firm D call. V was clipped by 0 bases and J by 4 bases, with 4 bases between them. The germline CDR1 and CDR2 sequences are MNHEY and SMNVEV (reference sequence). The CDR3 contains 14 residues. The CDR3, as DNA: TGTGCCAGCAGTTTATCTTCGGGGGCCAACGTCCTGACTTTC. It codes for CASSLSSGANVLTF.

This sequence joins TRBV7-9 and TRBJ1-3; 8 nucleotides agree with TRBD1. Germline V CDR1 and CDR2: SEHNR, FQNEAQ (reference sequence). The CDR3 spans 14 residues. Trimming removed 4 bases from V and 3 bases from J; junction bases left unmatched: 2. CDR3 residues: CASSSTGGGNTIYF. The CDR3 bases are TGTGCCAGCAGCTCAACAGGGGGTGGAAACACCATATATTTT.

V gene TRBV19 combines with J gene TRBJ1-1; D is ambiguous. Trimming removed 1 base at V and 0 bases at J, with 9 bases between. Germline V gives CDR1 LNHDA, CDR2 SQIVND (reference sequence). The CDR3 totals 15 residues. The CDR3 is CASSIVARLNTEAFF. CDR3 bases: TGTGCCAGTAGTATAGTAGCCCGGTTGAACACTGAAGCTTTCTTT.

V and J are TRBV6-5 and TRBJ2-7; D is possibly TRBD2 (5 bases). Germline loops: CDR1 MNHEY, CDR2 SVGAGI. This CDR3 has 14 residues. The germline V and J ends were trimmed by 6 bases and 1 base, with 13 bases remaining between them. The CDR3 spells CASRRPGRSYEQYF. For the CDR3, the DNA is TGTGCCAGCAGGCGACCGGGGAGATCCTACGAGCAGTACTTC.

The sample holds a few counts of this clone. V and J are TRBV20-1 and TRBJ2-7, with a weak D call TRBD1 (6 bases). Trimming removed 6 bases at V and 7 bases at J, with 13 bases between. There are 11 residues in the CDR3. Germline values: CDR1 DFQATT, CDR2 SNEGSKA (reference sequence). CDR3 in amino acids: CSAGTTGEQYF. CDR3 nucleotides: TGCAGTGCCGGGACAACTGGTGAGCAGTACTTC.

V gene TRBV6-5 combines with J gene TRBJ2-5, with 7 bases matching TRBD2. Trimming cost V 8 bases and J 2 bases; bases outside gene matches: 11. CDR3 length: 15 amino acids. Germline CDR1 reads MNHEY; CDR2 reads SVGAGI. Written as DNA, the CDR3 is TGTGCCAGCTTGATCTTAGCGGGCTTACAAGAGACCCAGTACTTC. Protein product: CASLILAGLQETQYF.

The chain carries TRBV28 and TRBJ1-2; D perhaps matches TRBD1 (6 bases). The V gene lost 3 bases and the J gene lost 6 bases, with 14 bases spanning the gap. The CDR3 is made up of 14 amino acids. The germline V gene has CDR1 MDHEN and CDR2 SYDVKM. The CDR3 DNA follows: TGTGCCAGCAGTTTCCTTGACAGGCCCAATGGCTACACCTTC. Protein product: CASSFLDRPNGYTF.

The CDR3 spells CASSSGGTTYEQYF. The CDR3 nucleotides read TGTGCCAGCAGCTCCGGGGGGACTACCTACGAGCAGTACTTC. The rearrangement links TRBV28 to TRBJ2-5, with TRBD2 identical over 7 bases. The J call could be wrong; TRBJ2-7 is a better fit for the DNA end. This CDR3 is built from 14 residues. Germline loops: CDR1 MDHEN, CDR2 SYDVKM.

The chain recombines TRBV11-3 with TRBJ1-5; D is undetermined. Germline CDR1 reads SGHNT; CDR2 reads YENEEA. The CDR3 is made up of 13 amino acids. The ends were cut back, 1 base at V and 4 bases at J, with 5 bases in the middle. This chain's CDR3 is CASSLAVNQPQHF. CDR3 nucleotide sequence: TGTGCCAGCAGCTTAGCGGTGAATCAGCCCCAGCATTTT.

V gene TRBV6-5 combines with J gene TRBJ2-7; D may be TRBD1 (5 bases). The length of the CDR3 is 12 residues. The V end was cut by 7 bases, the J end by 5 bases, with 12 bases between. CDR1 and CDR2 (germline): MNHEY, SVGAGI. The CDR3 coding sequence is TGTGCCAGCAACTATCAGGGCGACGAGCAGTACTTC. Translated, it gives CASNYQGDEQYF.

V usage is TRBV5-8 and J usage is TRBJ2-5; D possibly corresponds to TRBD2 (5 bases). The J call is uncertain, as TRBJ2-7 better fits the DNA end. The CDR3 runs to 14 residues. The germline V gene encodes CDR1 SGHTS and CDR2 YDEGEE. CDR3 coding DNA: TGTGCCAGCAGCCCGCGGGTCGGGGTCTACGAGCAGTACTTC. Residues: CASSPRVGVYEQYF.

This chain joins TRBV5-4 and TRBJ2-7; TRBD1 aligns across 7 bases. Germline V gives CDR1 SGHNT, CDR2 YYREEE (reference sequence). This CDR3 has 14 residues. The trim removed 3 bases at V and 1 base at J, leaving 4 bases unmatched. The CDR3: CASSSVTGSYEQYF. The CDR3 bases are TGTGCCAGCAGCTCGGTGACAGGGTCCTACGAGCAGTACTTC.

The CDR3 DNA reads as TGTGCCAGTCAGGCAACAAGACAGCAAGAGACCCAGTACTTC. Translating it yields CASQATRQQETQYF. This chain links TRBV7-2 with TRBJ2-5, with a possible D match to TRBD1 (5 bases). Trimming took off 9 bases at V and 2 bases at J, with 16 bases between the two ends. Germline V gene sequence: CDR1 SGHTA, CDR2 FQGNSA. This CDR3 spans 14 amino acids.

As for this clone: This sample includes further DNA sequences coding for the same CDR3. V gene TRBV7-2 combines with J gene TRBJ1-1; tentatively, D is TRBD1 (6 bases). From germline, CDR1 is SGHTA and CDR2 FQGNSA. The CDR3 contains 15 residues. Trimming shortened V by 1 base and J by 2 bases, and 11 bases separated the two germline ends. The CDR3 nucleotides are TGTGCCAGCAGCTTAGGTGACAGGAGAAACACTGAAGCTTTCTTT. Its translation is CASSLGDRRNTEAFF. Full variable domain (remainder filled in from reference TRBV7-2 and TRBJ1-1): GAGVSQSPSNKVTEKGKDVELRCDPISGHTALYWYRQSLGQGLEFLIYFQGNSAPDKSGLPSDRFSAERTGGSVSTLTIQRTQQEDSAVYLCASSLGDRRNTEAFFGQGTRLTVV.

CDR3 coding DNA: TGTGCCAGCAGTTTATCAGGGAGCCATAGCAATCAGCCCCAGCATTTT. Protein sequence: CASSLSGSHSNQPQHF. The chain recombines TRBV27 with TRBJ1-5; D remains unclear. This CDR3 spans 16 amino acids. Germline CDR1 reads MNHEY; CDR2 reads SMNVEV (reference sequence). The V and J ends lost 0 bases and 0 bases respectively, with 9 bases between them.

The CDR3, as DNA: TGTGCCAGCTCACTCGGGACAGCTGGGGGTAATGAAAAACTGTTTTTT. It is translated as CASSLGTAGGNEKLFF. The chain has TRBV18 and TRBJ1-4; 7 bases are shared with TRBD1. This CDR3 comprises 16 residues. Germline V gene lookup returns CDR1 KGHSH and CDR2 LQKENI. The V segment lost 4 bases and the J segment 4 bases; nucleotides outside the gene matches: 9. Filled out from reference TRBV18 and TRBJ1-4, the complete variable domain reads NAGVMQNPRHLVRRRGQEARLRCSPMKGHSHVYWYRQLPEEGLKFMVYLQKENIIDESGMPKERFSAEFPKEGPSILRIQQVVRGDSAAYFCASSLGTAGGNEKLFFGSGTQLSVL.